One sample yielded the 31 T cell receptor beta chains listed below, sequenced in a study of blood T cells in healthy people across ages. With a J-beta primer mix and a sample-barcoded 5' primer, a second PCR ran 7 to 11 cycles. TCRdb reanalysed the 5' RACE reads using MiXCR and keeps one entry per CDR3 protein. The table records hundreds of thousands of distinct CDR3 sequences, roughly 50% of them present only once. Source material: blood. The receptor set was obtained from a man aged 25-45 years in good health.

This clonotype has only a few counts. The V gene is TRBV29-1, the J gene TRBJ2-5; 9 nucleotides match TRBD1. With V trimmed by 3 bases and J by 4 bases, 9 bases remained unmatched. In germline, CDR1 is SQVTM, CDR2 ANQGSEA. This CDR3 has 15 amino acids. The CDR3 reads CSVDQDRGRGETQYF. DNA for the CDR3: TGCAGCGTTGACCAGGACAGGGGTCGAGGAGAGACCCAGTACTTC.

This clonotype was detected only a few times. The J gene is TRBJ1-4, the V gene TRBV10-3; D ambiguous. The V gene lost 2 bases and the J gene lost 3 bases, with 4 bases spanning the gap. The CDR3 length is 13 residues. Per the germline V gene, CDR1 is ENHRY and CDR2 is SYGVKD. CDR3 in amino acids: CAISEGPNEKLFF. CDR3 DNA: TGTGCCATCAGTGAGGGTCCTAATGAAAAACTGTTTTTT.

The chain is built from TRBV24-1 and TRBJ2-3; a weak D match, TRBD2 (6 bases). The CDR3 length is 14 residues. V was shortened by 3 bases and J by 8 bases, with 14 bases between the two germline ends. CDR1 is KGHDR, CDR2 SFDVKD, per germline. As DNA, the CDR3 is TGTGCCACCAGTGATCTGAGGAGGGAAGGTACGCAGTATTTT. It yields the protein CATSDLRREGTQYF.

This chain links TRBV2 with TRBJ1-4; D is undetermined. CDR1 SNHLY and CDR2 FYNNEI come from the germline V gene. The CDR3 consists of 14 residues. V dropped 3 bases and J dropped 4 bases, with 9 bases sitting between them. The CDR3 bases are TGTGCCAGCAGTGAGCGGCAGTTTAATGAAAAACTGTTTTTT. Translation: CASSERQFNEKLFF.

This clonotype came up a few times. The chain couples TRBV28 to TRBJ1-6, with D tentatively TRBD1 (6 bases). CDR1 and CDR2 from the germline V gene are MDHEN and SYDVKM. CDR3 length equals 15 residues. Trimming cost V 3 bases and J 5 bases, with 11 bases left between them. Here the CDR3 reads CASSFHGGNNSPLHF. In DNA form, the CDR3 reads TGTGCCAGCAGTTTCCATGGGGGCAATAATTCACCCCTCCACTTT.

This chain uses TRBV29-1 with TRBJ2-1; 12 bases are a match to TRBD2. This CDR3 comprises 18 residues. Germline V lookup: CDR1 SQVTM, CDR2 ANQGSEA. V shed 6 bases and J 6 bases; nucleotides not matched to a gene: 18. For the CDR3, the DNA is TGCAGCGTCGCTGGACAAAACGGACTAGCGGGAAGGGCCAATGAGCAGTTCTTC. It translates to CSVAGQNGLAGRANEQFF.

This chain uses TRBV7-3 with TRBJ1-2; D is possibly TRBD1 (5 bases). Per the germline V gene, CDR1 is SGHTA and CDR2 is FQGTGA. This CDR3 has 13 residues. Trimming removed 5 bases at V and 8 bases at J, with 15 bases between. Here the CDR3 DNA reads TGTGCCAGCAGCCGGGACGGTCTAGGGGGCTACACCTTC. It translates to CASSRDGLGGYTF.

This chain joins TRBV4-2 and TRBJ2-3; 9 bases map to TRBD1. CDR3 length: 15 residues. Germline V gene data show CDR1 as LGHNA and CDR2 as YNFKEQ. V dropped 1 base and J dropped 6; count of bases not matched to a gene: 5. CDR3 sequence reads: CASSQVGQGPDTQYF. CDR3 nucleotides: TGTGCCAGCAGCCAAGTAGGACAGGGGCCGGATACGCAGTATTTT.

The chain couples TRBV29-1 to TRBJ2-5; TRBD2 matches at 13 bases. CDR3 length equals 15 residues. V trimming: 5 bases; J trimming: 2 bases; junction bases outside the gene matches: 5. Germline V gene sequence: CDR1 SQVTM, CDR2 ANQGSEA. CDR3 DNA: TGCAGCGTTACCCGGACTAGCGGGAGACAAGAGACCCAGTACTTC. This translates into CSVTRTSGRQETQYF. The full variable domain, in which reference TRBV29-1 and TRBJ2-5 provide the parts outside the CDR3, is SAVISQKPSRDICQRGTSLTIQCQVDSQVTMMFWYRQQPGQSLTLIATANQGSEATYESGFVIDKFPISRPNLTFSTLTVSNMSPEDSSIYLCSVTRTSGRQETQYFGPGTRLLVL.

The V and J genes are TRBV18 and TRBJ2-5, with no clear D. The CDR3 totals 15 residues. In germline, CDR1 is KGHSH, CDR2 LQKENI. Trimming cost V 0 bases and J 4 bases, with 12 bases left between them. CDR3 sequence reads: CASSPPSTAGETQYF. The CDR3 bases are TGTGCCAGCTCACCACCATCAACGGCTGGAGAGACCCAGTACTTC.

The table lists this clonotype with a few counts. The CDR3 sequence: CATSRDRGGRAKETQYF. CDR3 sequence (DNA): TGTGCCACCAGCAGAGATCGAGGCGGGAGGGCGAAAGAGACCCAGTACTTC. V is TRBV15 and J is TRBJ2-5, with 9 nucleotides matching TRBD2. This CDR3 has 17 amino acids. The germline V gene encodes CDR1 LNHNV and CDR2 YYDKDF (reference sequence). Trimming cost V 0 bases and J 3 bases; bases outside gene matches: 8.

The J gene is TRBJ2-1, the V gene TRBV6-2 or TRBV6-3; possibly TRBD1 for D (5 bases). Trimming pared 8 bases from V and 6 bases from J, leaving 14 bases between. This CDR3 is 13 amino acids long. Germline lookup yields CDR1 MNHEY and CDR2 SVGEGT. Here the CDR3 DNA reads TGTGCCAGCTCAAAGGGGCGCCTCAATGAGCAGTTCTTC. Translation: CASSKGRLNEQFF.

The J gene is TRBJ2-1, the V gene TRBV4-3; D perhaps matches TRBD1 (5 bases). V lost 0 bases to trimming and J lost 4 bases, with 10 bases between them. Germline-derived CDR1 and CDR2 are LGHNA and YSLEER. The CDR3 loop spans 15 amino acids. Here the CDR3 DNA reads TGCGCCAGCAGCCAAGATCGACAGACTTACAATGAGCAGTTCTTC. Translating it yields CASSQDRQTYNEQFF.

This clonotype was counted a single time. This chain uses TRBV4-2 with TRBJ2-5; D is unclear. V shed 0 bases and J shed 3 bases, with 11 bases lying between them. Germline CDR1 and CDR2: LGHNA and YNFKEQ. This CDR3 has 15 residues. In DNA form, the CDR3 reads TGTGCCAGCAGCCAAGATATGGCAGAAAAAGAGACCCAGTACTTC. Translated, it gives CASSQDMAEKETQYF.

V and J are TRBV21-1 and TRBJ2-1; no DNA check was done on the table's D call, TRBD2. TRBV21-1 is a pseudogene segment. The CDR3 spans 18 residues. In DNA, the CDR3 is TGTGCCAGCGTCAGCACTTGGTGGATAGCGGGCACCTACAATGAGCAGTTCTTC. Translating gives CASVSTWWIAGTYNEQFF.

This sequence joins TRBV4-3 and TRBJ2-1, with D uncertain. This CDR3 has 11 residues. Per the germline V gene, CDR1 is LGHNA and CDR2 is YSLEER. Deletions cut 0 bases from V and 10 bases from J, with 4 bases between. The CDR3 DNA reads TGCGCCAGCAGCCAAGAAAGGGAGCAGTTCTTC. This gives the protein CASSQEREQFF.

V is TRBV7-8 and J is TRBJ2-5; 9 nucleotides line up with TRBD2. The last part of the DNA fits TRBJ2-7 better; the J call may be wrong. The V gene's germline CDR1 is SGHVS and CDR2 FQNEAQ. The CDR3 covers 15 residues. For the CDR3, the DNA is TGTGCCAGCAGCCTCGCGGGTAGCGGGGGATACGAGCAGTACTTC. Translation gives CASSLAGSGGYEQYF.

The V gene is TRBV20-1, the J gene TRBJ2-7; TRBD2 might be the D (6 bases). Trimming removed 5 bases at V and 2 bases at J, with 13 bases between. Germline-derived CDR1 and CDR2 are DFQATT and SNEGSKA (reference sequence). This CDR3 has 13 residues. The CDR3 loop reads CSAPGTGTYEQYF. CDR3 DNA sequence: TGCAGTGCTCCGGGGACTGGCACCTACGAGCAGTACTTC.

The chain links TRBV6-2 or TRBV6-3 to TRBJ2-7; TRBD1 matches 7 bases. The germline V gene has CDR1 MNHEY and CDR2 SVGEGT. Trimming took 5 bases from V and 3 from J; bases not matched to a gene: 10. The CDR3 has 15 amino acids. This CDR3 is CASSNSRDSLYEQYF. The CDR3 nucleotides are TGTGCCAGCAGTAATTCTCGGGACAGCCTCTACGAGCAGTACTTC.

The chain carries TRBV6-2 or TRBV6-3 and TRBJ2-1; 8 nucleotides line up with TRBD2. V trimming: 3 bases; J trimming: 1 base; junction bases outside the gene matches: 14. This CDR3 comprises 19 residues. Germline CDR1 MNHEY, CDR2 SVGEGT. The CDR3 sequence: CASSYPSLRRGASYNEQFF. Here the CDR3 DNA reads TGTGCCAGCAGTTATCCGAGTTTGCGGCGGGGGGCGTCCTACAATGAGCAGTTCTTC.

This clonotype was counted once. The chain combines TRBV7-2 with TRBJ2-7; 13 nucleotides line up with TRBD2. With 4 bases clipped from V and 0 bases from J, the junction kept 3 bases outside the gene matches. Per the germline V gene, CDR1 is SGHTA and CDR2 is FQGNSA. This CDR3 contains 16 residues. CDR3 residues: CASSSLAGGFSYEQYF. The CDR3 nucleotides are TGTGCCAGCAGCTCACTAGCGGGGGGGTTCTCCTACGAGCAGTACTTC.

CDR3 sequence reads: CASSQGLGPLLGEQYF. For the CDR3, the DNA is TGTGCCAGCAGCCAAGGTCTTGGGCCCCTTCTGGGCGAGCAGTACTTC. V gene TRBV3-1 combines with J gene TRBJ2-1; D not resolved. The J call may be incorrect, as the DNA end agrees better with TRBJ2-7. This CDR3 is 16 amino acids long. Germline V gives CDR1 LGHDT, CDR2 YNNKEL (reference sequence).

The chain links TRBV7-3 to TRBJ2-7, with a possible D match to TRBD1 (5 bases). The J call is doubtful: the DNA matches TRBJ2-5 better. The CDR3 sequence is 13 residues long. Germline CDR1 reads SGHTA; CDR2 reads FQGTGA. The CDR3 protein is CASSSQGTETQYF. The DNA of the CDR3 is TGTGCCAGCAGCTCCCAGGGAACGGAGACCCAGTACTTC.

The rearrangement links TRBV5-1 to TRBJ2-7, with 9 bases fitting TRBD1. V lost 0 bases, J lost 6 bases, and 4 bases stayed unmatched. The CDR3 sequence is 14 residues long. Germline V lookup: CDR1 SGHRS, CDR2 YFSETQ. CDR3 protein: CASSLEQGAAEQYF. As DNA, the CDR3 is TGCGCCAGCAGCTTGGAACAGGGGGCCGCCGAGCAGTACTTC.

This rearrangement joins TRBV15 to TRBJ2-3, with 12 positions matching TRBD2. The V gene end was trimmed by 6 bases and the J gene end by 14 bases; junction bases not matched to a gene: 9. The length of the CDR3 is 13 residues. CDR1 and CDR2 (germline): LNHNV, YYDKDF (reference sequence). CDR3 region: CATRTSGGRVLYF. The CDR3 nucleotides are TGTGCCACCAGGACTAGCGGGGGCCGGGTCCTGTATTTT.

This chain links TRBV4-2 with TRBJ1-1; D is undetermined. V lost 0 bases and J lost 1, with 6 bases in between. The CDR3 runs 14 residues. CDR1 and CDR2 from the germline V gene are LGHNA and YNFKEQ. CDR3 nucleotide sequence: TGTGCCAGCAGCCAAGACGGGAGGAACACTGAAGCTTTCTTT. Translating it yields CASSQDGRNTEAFF.

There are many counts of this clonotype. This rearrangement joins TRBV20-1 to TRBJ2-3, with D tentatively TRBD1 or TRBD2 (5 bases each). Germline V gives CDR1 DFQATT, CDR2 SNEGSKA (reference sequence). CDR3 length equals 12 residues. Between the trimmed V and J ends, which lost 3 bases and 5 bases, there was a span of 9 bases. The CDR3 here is CSASPRGDTQYF. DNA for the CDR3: TGCAGTGCTAGCCCGAGGGGAGATACGCAGTATTTT.

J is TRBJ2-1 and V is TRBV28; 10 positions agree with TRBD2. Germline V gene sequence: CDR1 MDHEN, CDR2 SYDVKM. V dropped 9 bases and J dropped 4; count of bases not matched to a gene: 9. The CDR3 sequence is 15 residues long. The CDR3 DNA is TGTGCCAGTCGACCCCTAGCGGGAGATTACAATGAGCAGTTCTTC. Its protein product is CASRPLAGDYNEQFF.

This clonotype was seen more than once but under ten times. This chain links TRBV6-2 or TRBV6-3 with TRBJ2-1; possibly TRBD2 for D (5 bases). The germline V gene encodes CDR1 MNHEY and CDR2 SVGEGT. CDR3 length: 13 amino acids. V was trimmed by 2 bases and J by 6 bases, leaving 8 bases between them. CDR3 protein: CASSYGSANEQFF. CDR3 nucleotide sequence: TGTGCCAGCAGTTACGGTAGCGCCAATGAGCAGTTCTTC.

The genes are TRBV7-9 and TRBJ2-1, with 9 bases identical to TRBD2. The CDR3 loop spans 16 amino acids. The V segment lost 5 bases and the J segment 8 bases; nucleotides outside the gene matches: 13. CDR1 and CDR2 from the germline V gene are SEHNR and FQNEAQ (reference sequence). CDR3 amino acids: CASSPPWREGGYEQFF. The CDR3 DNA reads TGTGCCAGCAGCCCCCCGTGGCGGGAGGGCGGATATGAGCAGTTCTTC.

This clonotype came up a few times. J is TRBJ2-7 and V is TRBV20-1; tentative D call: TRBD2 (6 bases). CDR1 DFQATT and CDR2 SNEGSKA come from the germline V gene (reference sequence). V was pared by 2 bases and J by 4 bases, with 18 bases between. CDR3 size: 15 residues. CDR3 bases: TGCAGTGCTAGACGATTAGGTCAGCGGGTATACGAGCAGTACTTC. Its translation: CSARRLGQRVYEQYF.